Below, 32 T cell receptor beta chains from the same sample are listed, as sequenced in a study of T cell repertoires in cytomegalovirus infection. Via MiXCR, TCRdb re-called the reads, giving one row per CDR3 protein. In the table there are fewer than 300,000 distinct CDR3 sequences, about 26% of which are singletons. Material: PBMCs. Receptor source: a human donor in good health (CMV status not recorded). Some clones in this sample may be carry-over from other donors' samples.

This clonotype was picked up a small number of times. V and J are TRBV20-1 and TRBJ2-2; possibly TRBD1 for D (5 bases). This CDR3 has 16 residues. Trimming pared 3 bases from V and 8 bases from J, leaving 22 bases between. CDR1 and CDR2 from the germline V gene are DFQATT and SNEGSKA (reference sequence). The DNA of the CDR3 is TGCAGTGCTAGTTCAGGACAACTTCACGGGTCAGGGGAGCTGTTTTTT. Translating gives CSASSGQLHGSGELFF.

This clonotype was counted ten times or more. The chain employs TRBV7-2 and TRBJ2-5, with 10 bases aligning to TRBD2. The ends lost 6 bases at V and 8 bases at J; junction bases unmatched: 12. This CDR3 has 15 residues. Germline CDR1 reads SGHTA; CDR2 reads FQGNSA. The CDR3 nucleotides are TGTGCCAGCAGTGGGGGCGGATTAGCGGGGGGAACCCAGTACTTC. It yields the protein CASSGGGLAGGTQYF.

Only a few counts were recorded for this clonotype. The V call is TRBV7-2, the J call TRBJ1-2; 7 nucleotides align to TRBD1. The V and J ends lost 4 bases and 8 bases, in that order; junction bases with no gene match: 10. CDR3 length: 14 amino acids. Germline V gene lookup returns CDR1 SGHTA and CDR2 FQGNSA. CDR3 DNA sequence: TGTGCCAGCAGCTACATTCAGGGGGAGGGCGGCTACACCTTC. Translated: CASSYIQGEGGYTF.

V gene TRBV6-1 combines with J gene TRBJ2-1, with a possible D match to TRBD2 (5 bases). Germline V gene sequence: CDR1 MNHNS, CDR2 SASEGT. Trimming left V 5 bases short and J 4 bases short, with 9 bases between. The CDR3 is made up of 13 amino acids. CDR3 coding DNA: TGTGCCAGCAGTTCCCCGGGGTACAATGAGCAGTTCTTC. Protein sequence: CASSSPGYNEQFF.

The genes are TRBV12-3 or TRBV12-4 and TRBJ2-3; 10 nucleotides agree with TRBD2. The V gene end was trimmed by 2 bases and the J gene end by 3 bases; junction bases not matched to a gene: 11. The CDR3 has 18 residues. For the CDR3, the DNA is TGTGCCAGCAGTTTACGTCTAGCGGGAGTGGGTGGAACAGATACGCAGTATTTT. This encodes CASSLRLAGVGGTDTQYF.

J is TRBJ2-1 and V is TRBV6-2 or TRBV6-3; D uncertain. The CDR3 is 11 residues long. V gave up 7 bases and J gave up 7 bases, with 8 bases separating them. Germline V gives CDR1 MNHEY, CDR2 SVGEGT. The CDR3 loop is CASTNTNEQFF. The CDR3 DNA reads TGTGCCAGCACTAATACTAATGAGCAGTTCTTC.

This clonotype has just a few counts. V usage is TRBV7-2 and J usage is TRBJ2-2, with no clear D. The CDR3 is 14 amino acids. The V gene's germline CDR1 is SGHTA and CDR2 FQGNSA. Trimming cost V 3 bases and J 5 bases, with 10 bases left between them. The chain's CDR3 is CASSFSLRTGELFF. In DNA form, the CDR3 reads TGTGCCAGCAGCTTCTCTCTGAGGACCGGGGAGCTGTTTTTT.

This clonotype was observed a single time. This chain joins TRBV4-1 and TRBJ1-4, with 7 bases matching TRBD1. The CDR3 runs to 13 residues. Germline V gene sequence: CDR1 MGHRA, CDR2 YSYEKL. V shed 8 bases and J 4 bases; nucleotides not matched to a gene: 4. The CDR3 coding sequence is TGCGCCAGCGGGGACAGATTTAATGAAAAACTGTTTTTT. As protein: CASGDRFNEKLFF.

This clonotype has just a few counts. The chain joins TRBV12-3 or TRBV12-4 to TRBJ2-5; 10 bases line up with TRBD1. The ends lost 0 bases at V and 5 bases at J; junction bases unmatched: 6. The CDR3 runs 16 residues. This CDR3 is CASSLARDRGVETQYF. The CDR3 DNA reads TGTGCCAGCAGTTTAGCCCGGGACAGGGGTGTGGAGACCCAGTACTTC.

The chain joins TRBV28 to TRBJ2-7; 13 bases fit TRBD2. V gave up 8 bases and J gave up 1 base; unmatched junction bases: 2. Germline V gene sequence: CDR1 MDHEN, CDR2 SYDVKM. The CDR3 consists of 14 residues. This CDR3 is CASRTSGSSYEQYF. In DNA form, the CDR3 reads TGTGCCAGCCGGACTAGCGGGAGTTCCTACGAGCAGTACTTC.

V gene TRBV12-3 or TRBV12-4 combines with J gene TRBJ1-2; D is possibly TRBD1 (5 bases). The V and J ends lost 5 bases and 3 bases respectively, with 7 bases between them. The CDR3 runs to 12 residues. CDR3 region: CASSPGYYGYTF. CDR3 DNA: TGTGCCAGCAGTCCAGGGTACTATGGCTACACCTTC.

V gene TRBV25-1 combines with J gene TRBJ1-5, with unresolved D. Trimming took off 0 bases at V and 6 bases at J, with 9 bases between the two ends. From germline, CDR1 is MGHDK and CDR2 SYGVNS. This CDR3 spans 14 amino acids. The CDR3 spells CASSEYVEGQPQHF. In DNA, the CDR3 is TGTGCCAGCAGTGAATATGTGGAGGGTCAGCCCCAGCATTTT.

J is TRBJ2-7 and V is TRBV7-9; TRBD1 matches at 7 bases. Trimming took 5 bases from V and 3 from J; bases not matched to a gene: 10. The CDR3 sequence is 15 residues long. The germline V gene has CDR1 SEHNR and CDR2 FQNEAQ (reference sequence). CDR3 nucleotide sequence: TGTGCCAGCAGCCGACAGACAGGGCTGGGCTACGAGCAGTACTTC. Translating gives CASSRQTGLGYEQYF.

This clonotype came up a few times. The V gene is TRBV6-1, the J gene TRBJ2-7; 7 bases map to TRBD1. The CDR3 contains 13 residues. The germline V gene encodes CDR1 MNHNS and CDR2 SASEGT. The V gene end was trimmed by 9 bases and the J gene end by 6 bases; junction bases not matched to a gene: 11. CDR3 nucleotide sequence: TGTGCCAGTCGGTCGGACAGGATAGGCGAGCAGTACTTC. Its translation is CASRSDRIGEQYF.

This clonotype was detected many times. CDR3 protein: CATSDRDRVGQPQHF. The CDR3 DNA reads as TGTGCCACCAGTGATCGGGACAGGGTAGGCCAGCCCCAGCATTTT. V usage is TRBV24-1 and J usage is TRBJ1-5; 9 positions match TRBD1. The J segment lost 7 bases and the V segment lost 3 bases, leaving 6 bases of the junction unmatched. This CDR3 has 15 residues. The germline V gene has CDR1 KGHDR and CDR2 SFDVKD.

This chain joins TRBV4-1 and TRBJ2-7, with 9 bases lining up with TRBD2. Trimming cost V 3 bases and J 0 bases; bases outside gene matches: 9. Germline V gene data show CDR1 as MGHRA and CDR2 as YSYEKL. The CDR3 is 17 amino acids. CDR3 bases: TGCGCCAGCAGCCACAGAACCGGGACTAGCTACTCCTACGAGCAGTACTTC. This translates into CASSHRTGTSYSYEQYF.

The chain is built from TRBV29-1 and TRBJ2-7, with 13 bases matching TRBD2. The CDR3 is 16 amino acids. Unmatched junction bases numbered 14, after V lost 8 bases and J lost 4 bases. CDR1 is SQVTM and CDR2 is ANQGSEA in the germline V gene. CDR3 DNA sequence: TGCAGCCCCCCCACTGGACTAGCGGGAGATAGTTACGAGCAGTACTTC. It codes for CSPPTGLAGDSYEQYF.

This clonotype was picked up many times. The chain couples TRBV7-9 to TRBJ2-2; TRBD2 matches at 7 bases. The CDR3 extends over 14 amino acids. V was pared by 2 bases and J by 5 bases, with 2 bases of the junction left unmatched. Germline loops: CDR1 SEHNR, CDR2 FQNEAQ (reference sequence). The CDR3 DNA follows: TGTGCCAGCAGCTTAACGGGAGGAACCGGGGAGCTGTTTTTT. It specifies CASSLTGGTGELFF.

This clonotype occurred a few times. The CDR3 here is CASSPRAGRGQETQYF. CDR3 in DNA: TGTGCCAGCAGCCCTCGAGCGGGAAGAGGCCAAGAGACCCAGTACTTC. J is TRBJ2-5 and V is TRBV7-2; 7 nucleotides match TRBD2. The trim removed 5 bases at V and 1 base at J, leaving 10 bases unmatched. This CDR3 is built from 16 residues. The germline V gene has CDR1 SGHTA and CDR2 FQGNSA. The full variable domain, completed using reference TRBV7-2 and TRBJ2-5, is GAGVSQSPSNKVTEKGKDVELRCDPISGHTALYWYRQSLGQGLEFLIYFQGNSAPDKSGLPSDRFSAERTGGSVSTLTIQRTQQEDSAVYLCASSPRAGRGQETQYFGPGTRLLVL.

This clonotype has at least ten counts. The chain couples TRBV7-2 to TRBJ2-7; D not certain. Between the trimmed V and J ends, which lost 1 base and 2 bases, there was a span of 12 bases. The CDR3 consists of 15 residues. CDR1 is SGHTA and CDR2 is FQGNSA in the germline V gene. Here the CDR3 reads CASSLVGGQAYEQYF. The CDR3 coding sequence is TGTGCCAGCAGCTTAGTGGGTGGCCAGGCCTACGAGCAGTACTTC. Together with reference TRBV7-2 and TRBJ2-7, the CDR3 gives the full variable domain: GAGVSQSPSNKVTEKGKDVELRCDPISGHTALYWYRQSLGQGLEFLIYFQGNSAPDKSGLPSDRFSAERTGGSVSTLTIQRTQQEDSAVYLCASSLVGGQAYEQYFGPGTRLTVT.

The rearrangement joins TRBV5-1 to TRBJ2-1; possibly TRBD2 for D (6 bases). The germline V gene has CDR1 SGHRS and CDR2 YFSETQ. CDR3 length equals 12 residues. Trimming took 3 bases from V and 9 from J, leaving 10 bases between them. The CDR3 nucleotides are TGCGCCAGCAGCTACGGGACTCCTGAGCAGTTCTTC. Translation: CASSYGTPEQFF.

The V and J genes are TRBV27 and TRBJ1-2, with D perhaps TRBD1 (6 bases). Germline CDR1 MNHEY, CDR2 SMNVEV (reference sequence). Trimming cost V 6 bases and J 3 bases, with 14 bases left between them. The CDR3 spans 14 residues. The CDR3 sequence: CASSRTGSHYGYTF. CDR3 nucleotide sequence: TGTGCCAGCAGCCGAACAGGGTCTCACTATGGCTACACCTTC.

The V and J genes are TRBV28 and TRBJ1-5; 8 nucleotides align to TRBD1. Unmatched junction bases numbered 3, after V lost 6 bases and J lost 5 bases. The CDR3 is 13 amino acids. Germline assignment: CDR1 MDHEN and CDR2 SYDVKM. The CDR3 spells CASRTGEYQPQHF. DNA of the CDR3: TGTGCCAGCAGGACAGGGGAGTATCAGCCCCAGCATTTT.

This sequence joins TRBV5-6 and TRBJ2-5; no clear D gene. The CDR3 spans 12 residues. The V and J ends lost 6 bases and 5 bases respectively, with 11 bases between them. The germline V gene has CDR1 SGHDT and CDR2 YYEEEE. CDR3 sequence reads: CASTRFGETQYF. In DNA, the CDR3 is TGTGCCAGCACCAGGTTCGGGGAGACCCAGTACTTC. Supplemented by reference TRBV5-6 and TRBJ2-5, the full variable domain reads DAGVTQSPTHLIKTRGQQVTLRCSPKSGHDTVSWYQQALGQGPQFIFQYYEEEERQRGNFPDRFSGHQFPNYSSELNVNALLLGDSALYLCASTRFGETQYFGPGTRLLVL.

The V call is TRBV5-1, the J call TRBJ2-6; tentative D call: TRBD1 (5 bases). V was pared by 0 bases and J by 0 bases, with 13 bases between. The CDR3 is 18 residues long. CDR1 SGHRS and CDR2 YFSETQ come from the germline V gene. The CDR3 DNA reads as TGCGCCAGCAGCTTGGCCCTTCAGGGCTTCTCTGGGGCCAACGTCCTGACTTTC. Protein product: CASSLALQGFSGANVLTF.

This clonotype came up many times. V and J are TRBV7-2 and TRBJ2-3, with D tentatively TRBD2 (6 bases). CDR1 SGHTA and CDR2 FQGNSA come from the germline V gene. The V gene lost 5 bases and the J gene lost 5 bases, with 17 bases spanning the gap. This CDR3 has 15 amino acids. The DNA for the CDR3 is TGTGCCAGCAGCCCTTCGGGACTCCTTGTAGATACGCAGTATTTT. Translated, it gives CASSPSGLLVDTQYF.

This clonotype came up a few times. This chain joins TRBV2 and TRBJ1-6; D is undetermined. Germline lookup yields CDR1 SNHLY and CDR2 FYNNEI. V was clipped by 7 bases and J by 10 bases, with 17 bases between them. The CDR3 is made up of 14 amino acids. The CDR3 here is CASKRIGGGSPLHF. DNA of the CDR3: TGTGCCAGCAAGCGGATCGGTGGTGGATCACCCCTCCACTTT.

This clonotype came up once. The chain employs TRBV29-1 and TRBJ1-2, with D tentatively TRBD1 (6 bases). Trimming cost V 3 bases and J 2 bases, with 16 bases left between them. This CDR3 has 15 amino acids. Germline V lookup: CDR1 SQVTM, CDR2 ANQGSEA. The CDR3 DNA sequence: TGCAGCGTTGACGCATACAGGGTTGGGAACTATGGCTACACCTTC. Amino acid sequence: CSVDAYRVGNYGYTF.

This clonotype was seen a few times. The genes are TRBV10-3 and TRBJ2-7; 12 bases are shared with TRBD2. CDR3 size: 14 residues. Germline V CDR1 and CDR2: ENHRY, SYGVKD. Trimming took 6 bases from V and 5 from J; bases not matched to a gene: 5. CDR3 bases: TGTGCCATCAGAACGACTAGCGGGGGCGACGAGCAGTACTTC. It is translated as CAIRTTSGGDEQYF.

V usage is TRBV19 and J usage is TRBJ2-7, with unresolved D. The ends were cut back, 5 bases at V and 5 bases at J, with 13 bases in the middle. Looked up from germline, CDR1 is LNHDA and CDR2 is SQIVND (reference sequence). The CDR3 is 13 residues long. CDR3 loop: CASSFNSLNEQYF. CDR3 sequence (DNA): TGTGCCAGTAGTTTTAACAGTCTCAACGAGCAGTACTTC.

The gene calls are TRBV11-3 and TRBJ2-7, with 7 bases aligning to TRBD2. The germline CDR1 and CDR2 sequences are SGHNT and YENEEA. V trimming: 9 bases; J trimming: 3 bases; junction bases outside the gene matches: 8. The CDR3 length is 13 residues. CDR3 coding DNA: TGTGCCAGTGCCAGACAGCGGGACTACGAGCAGTACTTC. It encodes CASARQRDYEQYF.

This clonotype was detected a few times. The rearrangement uses TRBV11-2 and TRBJ2-1; possible D gene TRBD1, 6 bases. This CDR3 region has 16 residues. Germline V lookup: CDR1 SGHAT, CDR2 FQNNGV. V was trimmed by 5 bases and J by 1 base, leaving 15 bases between them. The CDR3 reads CASSTNQGQSYNEQFF. CDR3 bases: TGTGCCAGCAGCACGAATCAGGGGCAGTCCTACAATGAGCAGTTCTTC.